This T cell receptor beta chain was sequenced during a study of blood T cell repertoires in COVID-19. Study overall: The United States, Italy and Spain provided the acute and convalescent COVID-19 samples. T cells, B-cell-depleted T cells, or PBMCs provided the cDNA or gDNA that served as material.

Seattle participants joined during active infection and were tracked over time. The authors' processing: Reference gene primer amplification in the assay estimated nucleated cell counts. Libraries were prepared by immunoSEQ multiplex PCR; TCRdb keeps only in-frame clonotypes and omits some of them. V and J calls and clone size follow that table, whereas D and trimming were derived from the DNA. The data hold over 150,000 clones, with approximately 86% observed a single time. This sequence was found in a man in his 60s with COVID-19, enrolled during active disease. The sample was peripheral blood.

The CDR3 is CASSLAPAPSGQPQHF. CDR3 nucleotide sequence: TGTGCCAGCAGCTTAGCCCCGGCCCCATCGGGGCAGCCCCAGCATTTT. The V call is TRBV7-8, the J call TRBJ1-5; D is ambiguous. V lost 0 bases and J 7 bases, leaving 16 bases between the germline ends. The CDR3 has 16 amino acids. Germline V gives CDR1 SGHVS, CDR2 FQNEAQ. Looking up the rest from reference TRBV7-8 and TRBJ1-5 gives the full variable domain: GAGVSQSPRYKVAKRGQDVALRCDPISGHVSLFWYQQALGQGPEFLTYFQNEAQLDKSGLPSDRFFAERPEGSVSTLKIQRTQQEDSAVYLCASSLAPAPSGQPQHFGDGTRLSIL.